This T cell receptor (beta chain) was observed in a study of cytomegalovirus exposure and HLA in healthy donors. Germline loops: CDR1 DFQATT, CDR2 SNEGSKA (reference sequence). J was trimmed by 6 bases and V by 6 bases; bases with no gene match: 4. The CDR3 is made up of 11 amino acids. PCR amplification relied on 60 Vbeta primers (plus 13 Jbeta primers). Profiling relied on immunoSEQ multiplex PCR, and the TCRdb table lists in-frame clones only, not all of them. The data show roughly 170,000 clones, roughly 80% seen once. General study points: Some V segments, including TRBV6-2 and TRBV6-3, were excluded as indistinguishable. Cytomegalovirus association was assigned to approximately 160 TCR beta chains.

Notes on this clone: Antigen: not known.

The receptor was derived from a man younger than 35 in good health and CMV-seronegative. The chain has TRBV20-1 and TRBJ2-7; 8 positions match TRBD1. Sequenced input: PBMCs. This CDR3 reads CSAYRGTEQYF. The CDR3 nucleotides are TGCAGTGCATACAGGGGGACCGAGCAGTACTTC.